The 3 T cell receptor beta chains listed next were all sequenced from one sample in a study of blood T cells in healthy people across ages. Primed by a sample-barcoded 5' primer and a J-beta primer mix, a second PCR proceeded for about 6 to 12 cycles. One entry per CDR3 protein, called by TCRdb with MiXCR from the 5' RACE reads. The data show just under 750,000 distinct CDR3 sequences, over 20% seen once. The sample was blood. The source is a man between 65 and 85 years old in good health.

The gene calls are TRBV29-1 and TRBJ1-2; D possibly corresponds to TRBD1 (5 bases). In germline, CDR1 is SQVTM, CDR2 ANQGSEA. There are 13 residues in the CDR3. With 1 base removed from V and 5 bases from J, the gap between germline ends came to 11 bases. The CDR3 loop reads CSVEGGMRYGYTF. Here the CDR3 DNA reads TGCAGCGTTGAAGGGGGGATGAGGTATGGCTACACCTTC.

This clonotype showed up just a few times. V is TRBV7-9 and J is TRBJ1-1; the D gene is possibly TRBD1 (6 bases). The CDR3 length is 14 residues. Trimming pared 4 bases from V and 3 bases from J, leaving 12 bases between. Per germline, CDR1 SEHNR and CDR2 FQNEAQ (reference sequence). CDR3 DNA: TGTGCCAGCAGCTCGACAGGACGACACACTGAAGCTTTCTTT. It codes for CASSSTGRHTEAFF. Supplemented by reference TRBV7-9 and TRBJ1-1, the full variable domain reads DTGVSQNPRHKITKRGQNVTFRCDPISEHNRLYWYRQTLGQGPEFLTYFQNEAQLEKSRLLSDRFSAERPKGSFSTLEIQRTEQGDSAMYLCASSSTGRHTEAFFGQGTRLTVV.

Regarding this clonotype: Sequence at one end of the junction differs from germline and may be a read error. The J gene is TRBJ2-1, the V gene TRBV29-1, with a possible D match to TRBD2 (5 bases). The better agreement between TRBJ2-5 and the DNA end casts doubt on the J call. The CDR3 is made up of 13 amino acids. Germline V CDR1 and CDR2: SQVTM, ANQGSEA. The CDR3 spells CSVEFAPAGTQYF. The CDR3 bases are TGTAGCGTTGAGTTTGCCCCTGCGGGGACCCAGTACTTC.